This T cell receptor (beta chain) is from a study of shared clonotypes between healthy human individuals. Between the trimmed V and J ends, which lost 8 bases and 1 base, there was a span of 14 bases. This CDR3 comprises 14 residues. Germline loops: CDR1 SEHNR, CDR2 FQNEAQ (reference sequence). Authors' data handling: Junction-only immunoSEQ sequences carried no quality scores, so filtering differed. Produced via immunoSEQ multiplex PCR; TCRdb's table is partial and in-frame only. The D gene and trimming were derived from the DNA, and the V and J assignments and clone size from that table. The table records roughly 760,000 clones, roughly 70% of them present only once. This clone turned up a few times.

The TCR was taken from a woman younger than 45 in good health. The source material was memory CD4+ T cells sorted from blood. Subset denoted: CD45RA-negative fraction. J is TRBJ1-1 and V is TRBV7-9; no definite D call. As DNA, the CDR3 is TGTGCCAGCGGTAAGGGCCCCGAGAACACTGAAGCTTTCTTT. It is translated as CASGKGPENTEAFF.